The subject of this entry is one T cell receptor beta chain. Its antigen remains unknown. This record belongs to a study of T cells in Graves' hyperthyroidism and ophthalmopathy. Overall study context: Prior to any treatment, at the point of initial diagnosis, peripheral blood was collected. Overall study results and limits: Blood also held most thyroid clonotypes expanded beyond 0.001. Separation of ophthalmopathy from stable hyperthyroidism was achieved by a 13 V-J model.

Regions amplified from RNA transcripts were the TCR beta CDR3 regions. TCR CDR3 underwent first-round RT-PCR with the HTBI primer set. TCRdb processed the multiplex PCR reads anew with MiXCR; each CDR3 protein has one entry. The sample shows a few hundred thousand distinct CDR3 sequences, just over 14% of them seen only once. The CDR3 length is 14 residues. J lost 7 bases, V lost 7 bases, and 8 bases had no gene match. The J gene is TRBJ2-1, the V gene TRBV12-3 or TRBV12-4, with 9 positions matching TRBD1. What was sequenced was blood. The receptor comes from a woman between 40 and 50 years old with Graves' hyperthyroidism that later progressed to Graves' ophthalmopathy. CDR3 nucleotide sequence: TGTGCCAGCAAAAAGGGACAGGGATCGAATGAGCAGTTCTTC. It is translated as CASKKGQGSNEQFF.